The sequence of this TCR beta chain was determined in a study of OX40 agonist ivuxolimab in advanced cancers. At the level of the study: Every 2 weeks, patients got intravenous ivuxolimab at one of six dose levels (0.01-10 mg/kg). General study findings and limits: Low normalized T-cell clonal expansion was additionally recorded for some nonresponders.

With respect to this clone: Its specificity is unknown.

Method: immunoSEQ multiplex PCR; TCRdb's copy keeps in-frame clones and lacks some. This table has 45,000 or so clones, around 86% appearing once. CDR1 and CDR2 (germline): MNHGY, SAAAGT. There are 20 residues in the CDR3. V was clipped by 7 bases and J by 5 bases; unmatched bases: 25. The sequencing here drew on CD4+ or CD8+ T cells sorted from blood, taken in a trial of the OX40 agonist ivuxolimab. This receptor was taken from an adult with an advanced solid tumor such as melanoma, head and neck, liver or kidney cancer. The chain uses TRBV6-8 and TRBJ2-3, with TRBD2 matching over 9 bases. The CDR3 coding sequence is TGTGCCAGCAACCCACGAGGGAGGAGCGGGAGGAGGGGTTGGGAAGATACGCAGTATTTT. Its translation is CASNPRGRSGRRGWEDTQYF.